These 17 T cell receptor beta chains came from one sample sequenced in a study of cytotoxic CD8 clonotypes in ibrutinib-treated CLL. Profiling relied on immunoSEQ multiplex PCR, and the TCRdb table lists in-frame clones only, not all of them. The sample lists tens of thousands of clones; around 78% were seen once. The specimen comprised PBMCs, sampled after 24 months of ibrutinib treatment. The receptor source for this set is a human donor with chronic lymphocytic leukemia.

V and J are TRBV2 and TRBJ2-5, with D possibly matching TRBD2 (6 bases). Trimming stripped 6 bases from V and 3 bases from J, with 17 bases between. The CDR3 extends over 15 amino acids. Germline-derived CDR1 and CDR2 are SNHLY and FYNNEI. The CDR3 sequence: CASRDGRGWEETQYF. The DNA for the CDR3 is TGTGCCAGCAGGGACGGGAGAGGGTGGGAAGAGACCCAGTACTTC.

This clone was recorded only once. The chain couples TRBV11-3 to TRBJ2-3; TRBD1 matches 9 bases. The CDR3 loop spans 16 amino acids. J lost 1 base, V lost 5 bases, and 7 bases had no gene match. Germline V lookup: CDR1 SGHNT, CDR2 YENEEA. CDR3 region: CASSAPGQGRTDTQYF. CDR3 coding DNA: TGTGCCAGCAGCGCACCGGGACAGGGACGCACAGATACGCAGTATTTT.

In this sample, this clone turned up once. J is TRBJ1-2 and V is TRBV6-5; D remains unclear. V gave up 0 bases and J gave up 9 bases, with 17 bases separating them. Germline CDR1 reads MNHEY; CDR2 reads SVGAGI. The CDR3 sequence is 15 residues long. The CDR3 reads CASSYSVYAEESYTF. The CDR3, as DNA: TGTGCCAGCAGTTACTCGGTTTATGCGGAGGAGAGCTACACCTTC.

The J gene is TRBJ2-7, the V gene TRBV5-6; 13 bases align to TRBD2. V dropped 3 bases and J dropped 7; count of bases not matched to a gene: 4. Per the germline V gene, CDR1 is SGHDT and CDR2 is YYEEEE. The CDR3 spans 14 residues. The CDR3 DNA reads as TGTGCCAGCAGCTGGACTAGCGGGAGTCGTGAGCAGTACTTC. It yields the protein CASSWTSGSREQYF.

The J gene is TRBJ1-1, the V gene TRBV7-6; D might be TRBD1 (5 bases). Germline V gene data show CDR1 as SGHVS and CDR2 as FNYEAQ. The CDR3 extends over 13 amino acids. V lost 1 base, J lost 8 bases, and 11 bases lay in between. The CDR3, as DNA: TGTGCCAGCAGCTTAGTCGGGGGTCGGGAAGCTTTCTTT. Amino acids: CASSLVGGREAFF.

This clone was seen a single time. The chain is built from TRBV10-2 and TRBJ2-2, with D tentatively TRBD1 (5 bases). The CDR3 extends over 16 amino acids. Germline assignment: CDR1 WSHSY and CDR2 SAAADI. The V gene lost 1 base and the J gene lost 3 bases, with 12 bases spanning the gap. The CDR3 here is CASSEWAGIDTGELFF. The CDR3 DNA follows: TGCGCCAGCAGTGAGTGGGCAGGGATAGACACCGGGGAGCTGTTTTTT.

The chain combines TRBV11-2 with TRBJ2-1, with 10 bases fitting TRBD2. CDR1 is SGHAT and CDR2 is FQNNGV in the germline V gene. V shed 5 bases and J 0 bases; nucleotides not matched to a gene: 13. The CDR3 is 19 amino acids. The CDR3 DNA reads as TGTGCCAGCAGCCCCAAGACTAGCGGGCCTAAAAGCTCCTACAATGAGCAGTTCTTC. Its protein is CASSPKTSGPKSSYNEQFF.

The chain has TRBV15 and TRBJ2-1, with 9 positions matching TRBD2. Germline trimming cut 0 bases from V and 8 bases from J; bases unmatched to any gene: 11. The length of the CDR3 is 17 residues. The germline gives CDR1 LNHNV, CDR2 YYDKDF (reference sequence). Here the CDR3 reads CATSRDPGGRAGDEQFF. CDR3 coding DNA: TGTGCCACCAGCAGAGATCCGGGCGGGAGGGCCGGAGATGAGCAGTTCTTC.

DNA for the CDR3: TGTGCCAGCAGTTCCCGTCGGGAGCAGTACTTC. It yields the protein CASSSRREQYF. The chain is built from TRBV5-6 and TRBJ2-7; D ambiguous. V dropped 5 bases and J dropped 7 bases, with 10 bases sitting between them. Germline CDR1 reads SGHDT; CDR2 reads YYEEEE. The CDR3 runs to 11 residues.

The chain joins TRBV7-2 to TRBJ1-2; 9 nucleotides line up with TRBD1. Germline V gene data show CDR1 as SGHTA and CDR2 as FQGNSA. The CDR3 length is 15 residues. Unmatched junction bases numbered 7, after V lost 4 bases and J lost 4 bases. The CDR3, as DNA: TGTGCCAGCAGCTCTACAACAGGGGGCTTCTATGGCTACACCTTC. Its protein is CASSSTTGGFYGYTF. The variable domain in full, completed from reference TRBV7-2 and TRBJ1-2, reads GAGVSQSPSNKVTEKGKDVELRCDPISGHTALYWYRQSLGQGLEFLIYFQGNSAPDKSGLPSDRFSAERTGGSVSTLTIQRTQQEDSAVYLCASSSTTGGFYGYTFGSGTRLTVV.

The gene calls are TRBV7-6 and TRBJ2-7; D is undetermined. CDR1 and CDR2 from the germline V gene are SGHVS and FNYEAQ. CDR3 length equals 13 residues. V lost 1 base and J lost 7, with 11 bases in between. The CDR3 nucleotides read TGTGCCAGCAGCTTAGATAGACTCGTGGAGCAGTACTTC. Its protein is CASSLDRLVEQYF. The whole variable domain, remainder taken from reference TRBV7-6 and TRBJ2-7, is GAGVSQSPRYKVTKRGQDVALRCDPISGHVSLYWYRQALGQGPEFLTYFNYEAQQDKSGLPNDRFSAERPEGSISTLTIQRTEQRDSAMYRCASSLDRLVEQYFGPGTRLTVT.

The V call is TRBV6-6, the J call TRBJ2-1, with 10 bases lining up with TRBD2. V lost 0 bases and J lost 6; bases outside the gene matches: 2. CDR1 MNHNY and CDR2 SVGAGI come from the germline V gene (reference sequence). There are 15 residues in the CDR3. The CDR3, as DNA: TGTGCCAGCAGTTACTCGGCTAGCGGGAGCAATGAGCAGTTCTTC. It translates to CASSYSASGSNEQFF.

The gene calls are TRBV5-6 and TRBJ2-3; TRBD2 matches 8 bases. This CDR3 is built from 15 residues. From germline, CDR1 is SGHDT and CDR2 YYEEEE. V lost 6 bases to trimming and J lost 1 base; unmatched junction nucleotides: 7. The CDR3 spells CASTDLLAGTDTQYF. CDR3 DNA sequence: TGTGCCAGCACCGATTTACTAGCGGGCACAGATACGCAGTATTTT. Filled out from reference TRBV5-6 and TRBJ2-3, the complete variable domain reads DAGVTQSPTHLIKTRGQQVTLRCSPKSGHDTVSWYQQALGQGPQFIFQYYEEEERQRGNFPDRFSGHQFPNYSSELNVNALLLGDSALYLCASTDLLAGTDTQYFGPGTRLTVL.

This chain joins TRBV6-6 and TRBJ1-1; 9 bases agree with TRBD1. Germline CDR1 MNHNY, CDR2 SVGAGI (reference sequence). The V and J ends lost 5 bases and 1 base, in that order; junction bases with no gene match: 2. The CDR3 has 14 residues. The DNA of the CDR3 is TGTGCCAGCAGTCAGGACAGGGGGAACACTGAAGCTTTCTTT. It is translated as CASSQDRGNTEAFF.

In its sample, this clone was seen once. The CDR3 is CASSNTPPAGGRDTQYF. CDR3 sequence (DNA): TGTGCCAGCAGCAACACCCCCCCGGCGGGAGGCCGGGATACGCAGTATTTT. The V gene is TRBV13, the J gene TRBJ2-3; 8 nucleotides align to TRBD2. Germline trimming cut 5 bases from V and 6 bases from J; bases unmatched to any gene: 16. CDR3 length: 17 amino acids. Germline CDR1 reads PRHDT; CDR2 reads FYEKMQ (reference sequence).

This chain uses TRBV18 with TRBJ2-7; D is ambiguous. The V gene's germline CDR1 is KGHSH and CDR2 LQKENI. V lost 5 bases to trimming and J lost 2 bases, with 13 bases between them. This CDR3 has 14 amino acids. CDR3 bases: TGTGCCAGCTCATCAAGACCAGGAGCCTACGAGCAGTACTTC. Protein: CASSSRPGAYEQYF.

The CDR3 loop reads CASRLGLASTGELFF. The CDR3 DNA is TGTGCAAGTCGCCTCGGACTAGCGAGCACCGGGGAGCTGTTTTTT. This chain connects TRBV12-2 to TRBJ2-2; TRBD2 reflects the table's D call only, with no check against the DNA. TRBV12-2 is a pseudogene segment. CDR3 size: 15 residues.